The 32 T cell receptor beta chains below were found in one sample sequenced in a study of CD8 T cells in Susac syndrome. An input of about 0.5 to 1 ug of RNA was subjected to reverse transcription using random hexamers. TCRdb reprocessed the immunoSEQ multiplex PCR reads via MiXCR and lists one record per CDR3 protein. The repertoire has 250,000 to 300,000 distinct CDR3 sequences, 65% to 90% of them found once; the top ten carry 0.2% to 0.25%. Sequencing was done on a sample of CD8+ T cells from PBMCs. The source of these receptors is a human donor with multiple sclerosis.

The rearrangement uses TRBV6-2 or TRBV6-3 and TRBJ2-1, with 10 bases matching TRBD2. CDR1 and CDR2 (germline): MNHEY, SVGEGT. Trimming cost V 0 bases and J 5 bases; bases outside gene matches: 7. The CDR3 has 17 amino acids. CDR3 residues: CASSYSASGRPNNEQFF. The CDR3 region has the DNA TGTGCCAGCAGTTACTCCGCTAGCGGGAGACCAAACAATGAGCAGTTCTTC.

The chain joins TRBV19 to TRBJ2-6; D unresolved. The CDR3 length is 14 residues. Germline V gene sequence: CDR1 LNHDA, CDR2 SQIVND (reference sequence). Trimming removed 8 bases from V and 1 base from J, with 9 bases in between. The CDR3 reads CASLWPSGANVLTF. The CDR3 nucleotides read TGTGCCAGTCTATGGCCATCTGGGGCCAACGTCCTGACTTTC.

The CDR3 sequence is CASSEQGASEAFF. CDR3 nucleotides: TGTGCCAGCAGTGAACAGGGGGCCTCTGAAGCTTTCTTT. The V and J genes are TRBV2 and TRBJ1-1; TRBD1 matches at 8 bases. CDR1 and CDR2 from the germline V gene are SNHLY and FYNNEI. There are 13 residues in the CDR3. Trimming cost V 2 bases and J 6 bases; bases outside gene matches: 2.

The table lists this clonotype with a few counts. J is TRBJ2-5 and V is TRBV6-8; 7 bases map to TRBD1. Germline assignment: CDR1 MNHGY and CDR2 SAAAGT. The ends lost 5 bases at V and 4 bases at J; junction bases unmatched: 7. CDR3 length: 14 amino acids. CDR3 in DNA: TGTGCCAGCAGTCCACAGGGGACGGGAGAGACCCAGTACTTC. It codes for CASSPQGTGETQYF.

This rearrangement joins TRBV29-1 to TRBJ2-1; tentative D call: TRBD2 (6 bases). The CDR3 has 13 amino acids. Germline CDR1 SQVTM, CDR2 ANQGSEA. V was clipped by 6 bases and J by 9 bases, with 18 bases between them. CDR3: CSVAGARDGEQFF. The DNA for the CDR3 is TGCAGCGTCGCTGGGGCGCGGGACGGTGAGCAGTTCTTC.

The chain combines TRBV15 with TRBJ2-5; 7 bases match TRBD2. CDR1 LNHNV and CDR2 YYDKDF come from the germline V gene (reference sequence). V lost 1 base, J lost 6 bases, and 11 bases stayed unmatched. The CDR3 has 16 amino acids. This chain's CDR3 is CATSRGLSGTLKTQYF. DNA for the CDR3: TGTGCCACCAGCAGAGGCTTGAGCGGGACGCTGAAGACCCAGTACTTC.

This chain uses TRBV28 with TRBJ2-7, with D possibly being TRBD2 (5 bases). Deletions cut 8 bases from V and 3 bases from J, with 14 bases between. Germline assignment: CDR1 MDHEN and CDR2 SYDVKM. This CDR3 region has 13 residues. This CDR3 is CASGPGVSYEQYF. The CDR3 nucleotides read TGTGCCAGCGGCCCCGGGGTTAGCTACGAGCAGTACTTC. The variable domain in full, with the rest retrieved from reference TRBV28 and TRBJ2-7, is DVKVTQSSRYLVKRTGEKVFLECVQDMDHENMFWYRQDPGLGLRLIYFSYDVKMKEKGDIPEGYSVSREKKERFSLILESASTNQTSMYLCASGPGVSYEQYFGPGTRLTVT.

The V and J genes are TRBV4-3 and TRBJ2-3, with D possibly being TRBD2 (5 bases). The germline V and J ends were trimmed by 5 bases and 4 bases, with 16 bases remaining between them. This CDR3 comprises 15 residues. Germline V gene sequence: CDR1 LGHNA, CDR2 YSLEER. CDR3 loop: CASSGPGSAPDTQYF. Written as DNA, the CDR3 is TGCGCCAGCAGCGGCCCGGGGAGCGCGCCAGATACGCAGTATTTT.

The table lists this clonotype with a few counts. This chain uses TRBV12-3 or TRBV12-4 with TRBJ2-7; perhaps TRBD1 as D (5 bases). The CDR3 runs 12 residues. V shed 5 bases and J shed 6 bases, with 11 bases lying between them. The CDR3 region has the DNA TGTGCCAGCAGTGGGGCTCCGGGCGAGCAGTACTTC. It codes for CASSGAPGEQYF.

The chain employs TRBV5-4 and TRBJ1-2; D perhaps matches TRBD1 (6 bases). This CDR3 is 14 amino acids long. Germline CDR1 SGHNT, CDR2 YYREEE (reference sequence). Trimming took off 4 bases at V and 4 bases at J, with 14 bases between the two ends. As DNA, the CDR3 is TGTGCCAGCAGCCTTGGACAGTTCGTCTATGGCTACACCTTC. Its translation is CASSLGQFVYGYTF.

V is TRBV9 and J is TRBJ2-4; 8 bases are shared with TRBD1. The V gene's germline CDR1 is SGDLS and CDR2 YYNGEE. This CDR3 comprises 15 residues. Trimming cost V 5 bases and J 6 bases; bases outside gene matches: 10. CDR3 amino acids: CASSPRTGSRNIQYF. CDR3 sequence (DNA): TGTGCCAGCAGTCCTAGGACAGGGTCGAGAAACATTCAGTACTTC.

On this clonotype: Sequence at one end of the junction differs from germline and may be a read error. V and J are TRBV27 and TRBJ2-7; the D gene could be TRBD1 or TRBD2 (5 bases each). The CDR3 is made up of 15 amino acids. Germline V gives CDR1 MNHEY, CDR2 SMNVEV (reference sequence). The CDR3 region has the DNA TGTGTCAGCAGTTTGGGCCGGGGACCACACTACGAGCAGTACTTC. Translation gives CVSSLGRGPHYEQYF.

The genes are TRBV30 and TRBJ1-1; D is unclear. The ends were cut back, 2 bases at V and 7 bases at J, with 11 bases in the middle. This CDR3 region has 12 residues. Germline V gene data show CDR1 as GTSNPN and CDR2 as SVGIG (reference sequence). The CDR3 loop reads CAWSTGGGEAFF. Written as DNA, the CDR3 is TGTGCCTGGAGTACCGGTGGAGGTGAAGCTTTCTTT.

The chain links TRBV28 to TRBJ1-3; no definite D call. Per germline, CDR1 MDHEN and CDR2 SYDVKM. This CDR3 is built from 15 residues. V was shortened by 4 bases and J by 0 bases, with 10 bases between the two germline ends. For the CDR3, the DNA is TGTGCCAGCAGTTCCCGTAGGAGCTCTGGAAACACCATATATTTT. This encodes CASSSRRSSGNTIYF. The full variable domain, its missing parts supplied by reference TRBV28 and TRBJ1-3, is DVKVTQSSRYLVKRTGEKVFLECVQDMDHENMFWYRQDPGLGLRLIYFSYDVKMKEKGDIPEGYSVSREKKERFSLILESASTNQTSMYLCASSSRRSSGNTIYFGEGSWLTVV.

The chain employs TRBV5-1 and TRBJ2-7; TRBD2 matches at 8 bases. Germline assignment: CDR1 SGHRS and CDR2 YFSETQ. The V gene end was trimmed by 0 bases and the J gene end by 2 bases; junction bases not matched to a gene: 7. The CDR3 is made up of 16 amino acids. The CDR3 coding sequence is TGCGCCAGCAGCTTGGGTCAACTAGCGGAACCCTACGAGCAGTACTTC. As protein: CASSLGQLAEPYEQYF.

This chain connects TRBV27 to TRBJ2-1; 7 bases are a match to TRBD1. Germline V gives CDR1 MNHEY, CDR2 SMNVEV (reference sequence). V lost 3 bases, J lost 2 bases, and 4 bases stayed unmatched. This CDR3 region has 15 residues. CDR3 loop: CASSFSTGPYNEQFF. CDR3 DNA sequence: TGTGCCAGCAGTTTCTCGACAGGGCCCTACAATGAGCAGTTCTTC.

V gene TRBV5-6 combines with J gene TRBJ2-1; TRBD2 might be the D (5 bases). Germline values: CDR1 SGHDT, CDR2 YYEEEE. Trimming removed 2 bases at V and 5 bases at J, with 14 bases between. The CDR3 has 15 residues. The CDR3 coding sequence is TGTGCCAGCAGCTTTGAGGGATCCCCACACAATGAGCAGTTCTTC. Translation: CASSFEGSPHNEQFF.

The chain uses TRBV10-3 and TRBJ2-1; 7 bases line up with TRBD1. Germline values: CDR1 ENHRY, CDR2 SYGVKD. After removal of 8 bases from V and 7 bases from J, the junction contained 11 bases not matched to a gene. The CDR3 has 14 residues. The CDR3 sequence: CAIQLQGRRNEQFF. CDR3 coding DNA: TGTGCCATCCAGCTACAGGGGCGACGGAATGAGCAGTTCTTC.

This clonotype has only a few counts. The chain recombines TRBV5-1 with TRBJ1-1, with D unclear. The germline CDR1 and CDR2 sequences are SGHRS and YFSETQ. The CDR3 is 14 residues long. V was clipped by 2 bases and J by 5 bases, with 13 bases between them. The DNA of the CDR3 is TGCGCCAGCAGCTTCCCAGAAGGACGGACTGAAGCTTTCTTT. Translated, it gives CASSFPEGRTEAFF.

The chain uses TRBV9 and TRBJ2-7; possible D gene TRBD2, 5 bases. V lost 0 bases, J lost 4 bases, and 8 bases lay in between. The germline CDR1 and CDR2 sequences are SGDLS and YYNGEE. The CDR3 consists of 13 residues. The CDR3 nucleotides are TGTGCCAGCAGCGTAGACTCGGGATACGAGCAGTACTTC. It codes for CASSVDSGYEQYF.

The chain recombines TRBV7-9 with TRBJ1-2; 7 nucleotides line up with TRBD1. Germline CDR1 SEHNR, CDR2 FQNEAQ (reference sequence). J gave up 5 bases and V 1 base, and 7 bases lay outside the gene matches. CDR3 length: 15 residues. CDR3 protein: CASSLDRHRGYGYTF. DNA for the CDR3: TGTGCCAGCAGCTTAGACCGTCACAGGGGATATGGCTACACCTTC.

The chain combines TRBV19 with TRBJ1-5, with D perhaps matching TRBD1 (5 bases). The CDR3 totals 15 residues. V was clipped by 8 bases and J by 4 bases, with 18 bases between them. CDR1 and CDR2 from the germline V gene are LNHDA and SQIVND (reference sequence). This CDR3 is CASLRVAGTNQPQHF. CDR3 DNA: TGTGCCAGTCTGAGGGTGGCAGGGACGAATCAGCCCCAGCATTTT.

This sequence joins TRBV6-5 and TRBJ2-2; 8 nucleotides align to TRBD2. The V and J ends lost 0 bases and 7 bases, in that order; junction bases with no gene match: 7. CDR3 length equals 16 residues. Germline lookup yields CDR1 MNHEY and CDR2 SVGAGI. The CDR3 bases are TGTGCCAGCAGTTACTCGAGTTTCCTAGCGGGCGGGGAGCTGTTTTTT. Amino acids: CASSYSSFLAGGELFF.

This chain joins TRBV7-9 and TRBJ2-7, with a tentative D call TRBD1 (6 bases). Germline V lookup: CDR1 SEHNR, CDR2 FQNEAQ (reference sequence). The germline V and J ends were trimmed by 1 base and 5 bases, with 15 bases remaining between them. The length of the CDR3 is 15 residues. CDR3 loop: CASSLGYRENDEQYF. Written as DNA, the CDR3 is TGTGCCAGCAGCTTAGGGTACAGGGAAAACGACGAGCAGTACTTC.

V is TRBV6-2 or TRBV6-3 and J is TRBJ1-5; 9 positions match TRBD1. V lost 6 bases, J lost 6 bases, and 6 bases stayed unmatched. This CDR3 is 14 amino acids long. Germline assignment: CDR1 MNHEY and CDR2 SVGEGT. Here the CDR3 DNA reads TGTGCCAGCAGCCGGGACAGGGTAATTCAGCCCCAGCATTTT. This gives the protein CASSRDRVIQPQHF.

V is TRBV27 and J is TRBJ2-3, with 7 bases fitting TRBD2. The germline V gene encodes CDR1 MNHEY and CDR2 SMNVEV (reference sequence). The CDR3 is made up of 15 amino acids. The J segment lost 4 bases and the V segment lost 3 bases, leaving 7 bases of the junction unmatched. CDR3 sequence (DNA): TGTGCCAGCAGTTTGAGCGGGACCCCCGCAGATACGCAGTATTTT. Translating gives CASSLSGTPADTQYF.

This chain connects TRBV19 to TRBJ2-1, with 10 bases matching TRBD2. With V trimmed by 5 bases and J by 10 bases, 5 bases remained unmatched. This CDR3 contains 13 residues. Germline assignment: CDR1 LNHDA and CDR2 SQIVND (reference sequence). The CDR3 protein is CASSVLAGLEQFF. For the CDR3, the DNA is TGTGCCAGTAGTGTACTAGCGGGGCTGGAGCAGTTCTTC.

The chain carries TRBV24-1 and TRBJ2-2; 7 nucleotides line up with TRBD1. The CDR3 length is 16 residues. V was pared by 4 bases and J by 4 bases, with 8 bases of the junction left unmatched. CDR1 and CDR2 from the germline V gene are KGHDR and SFDVKD. The chain's CDR3 is CATSDPTGHGTGELFF. CDR3 sequence (DNA): TGTGCCACCAGTGACCCGACAGGGCACGGCACCGGGGAGCTGTTTTTT.

V gene TRBV7-6 combines with J gene TRBJ2-5; 8 bases match TRBD2. This CDR3 spans 14 amino acids. The germline gives CDR1 SGHVS, CDR2 FNYEAQ. Trimming at V came to 10 bases and at J to 3 bases, leaving 10 bases not matched to a gene. As DNA, the CDR3 is TGTGCCACAAAACCGGGGACTAGGGAAGAGACCCAGTACTTC. This gives the protein CATKPGTREETQYF.

The genes are TRBV19 and TRBJ2-3; TRBD1 is a possible D gene (5 bases). Germline V gene data show CDR1 as LNHDA and CDR2 as SQIVND (reference sequence). This CDR3 region has 16 residues. The V end was cut by 3 bases, the J end by 3 bases, with 16 bases between. CDR3 DNA: TGTGCCAGTAGTATTAACCCCACAGGCACGACAGATACGCAGTATTTT. It specifies CASSINPTGTTDTQYF. Based on the CDR3 plus reference TRBV19 and TRBJ2-3, the full variable domain is DGGITQSPKYLFRKEGQNVTLSCEQNLNHDAMYWYRQDPGQGLRLIYYSQIVNDFQKGDIAEGYSVSREKKESFPLTVTSAQKNPTAFYLCASSINPTGTTDTQYFGPGTRLTVL.

The CDR3 DNA follows: TGCAGTGCCGCGGGAGGATGGTACAATGAGCAGTTCTTC. This sequence encodes CSAAGGWYNEQFF. The chain carries TRBV20-1 and TRBJ2-1; 8 bases match TRBD2. Germline V gene sequence: CDR1 DFQATT, CDR2 SNEGSKA (reference sequence). This CDR3 contains 13 residues. V lost 6 bases to trimming and J lost 4 bases; unmatched junction nucleotides: 5.

The rearrangement links TRBV7-8 to TRBJ2-7, with 7 bases matching TRBD2. CDR1 and CDR2 (germline): SGHVS, FQNEAQ. The V segment lost 2 bases and the J segment 4 bases; nucleotides outside the gene matches: 8. This CDR3 contains 15 residues. The DNA for the CDR3 is TGTGCCAGCAGCTTATTACAGGCGGGGGAATACGAGCAGTACTTC. Protein sequence: CASSLLQAGEYEQYF.